A selection of T cell receptor beta chains follows, all from one sample in a study of T cells in Graves' hyperthyroidism and ophthalmopathy. TCRdb used MiXCR to reprocess the multiplex PCR reads, holding one entry per CDR3 protein. Among a few hundred thousand distinct CDR3 sequences listed, 15% to 17% were seen once. The sequencing input was blood. These receptors all come from a young woman with Graves' hyperthyroidism. The CDR3 runs from the conserved cysteine through the conserved F or W. A D gene is named only where the DNA matches it firmly. Clone size is stated in some rows and not others, as once, few, many or a class when expanded.

clone_size	v_call	d_call	j_call	cdr3_aa	cdr3_nt
few	TRBV4-1	.	TRBJ2-5	CASSQYLKRLDGTQYF	TGCGCCAGCAGCCAATATTTGAAGCGACTAGACGGGACCCAGTACTTC
few	TRBV6-2/TRBV6-3	.	TRBJ1-4	CASSPGGGDHEKLFF	TGTGCCAGCAGTCCGGGGGGGGGGGACCATGAAAAACTGTTTTTT
many	TRBV28	.	TRBJ1-1	CASRPRGGREAFF	TGTGCCAGCAGGCCAAGAGGCGGCAGAGAAGCTTTCTTT
.	TRBV15	TRBD2	TRBJ2-7	CATSRDSLAGSSYSYEQYF	TGTGCCACCAGCAGAGATAGTCTAGCGGGATCCTCTTACTCCTACGAGCAGTACTTC
once	TRBV25-1	.	TRBJ1-2	CASSESPYYGYTF	TGTGCCAGCAGTGAATCTCCATACTATGGCTACACCTTC
.	TRBV20-1	.	TRBJ2-7	CSGANRDPYEQYF	TGCAGTGGAGCCAACAGGGATCCCTACGAGCAGTACTTC
.	TRBV7-9	.	TRBJ2-7	CASSLTGTNHEQYF	TGTGCCAGCAGCTTAACCGGCACTAATCACGAGCAGTACTTC
many	TRBV20-1	.	TRBJ2-7	CSAGVAASYEQYF	TGCAGTGCTGGGGTGGCGGCTTCCTACGAGCAGTACTTC
.	TRBV7-9	.	TRBJ2-1	CASSLSSNNEQFF	TGTGCCAGCAGCTTAAGCTCTAACAATGAGCAGTTCTTC
many	TRBV28	.	TRBJ2-7	CASSLLALGSYEQYF	TGTGCCAGCAGTTTATTGGCCCTGGGAAGTTACGAGCAGTACTTC
many	TRBV13	.	TRBJ2-7	CASSLESRTEQYF	TGTGCCAGCAGCTTAGAATCCAGAACCGAGCAGTACTTC
many	TRBV4-2	.	TRBJ1-2	CASSQDNYGYTF	TGTGCCAGCAGCCAAGATAACTATGGCTACACCTTC
many	TRBV11-2	TRBD2	TRBJ2-7	CASSFASGYEQYF	TGTGCCAGCAGCTTCGCTAGCGGTTACGAGCAGTACTTC
many	TRBV9	TRBD1	TRBJ2-2	CASSPRQGTGTGELFF	TGTGCCAGCAGCCCACGACAGGGGACCGGCACCGGGGAGCTGTTTTTT
.	TRBV29-1	TRBD1	TRBJ2-1	CSVHEGQGSDEQFF	TGCAGCGTTCACGAGGGACAGGGATCCGATGAGCAGTTCTTC
many	TRBV12-3/TRBV12-4	.	TRBJ2-2	CASEPSITGELFF	TGTGCCAGCGAACCCTCGATCACCGGGGAGCTGTTTTTT
few	TRBV7-3	.	TRBJ2-2	CASSQNRDGELFF	TGTGCCAGCAGCCAGAACCGTGACGGGGAGCTGTTTTTT
.	TRBV4-1	.	TRBJ1-2	CASSHLDLRQDYGYTF	TGCGCCAGCAGCCACCTGGACCTTCGGCAGGACTATGGCTACACCTTC
.	TRBV7-9	.	TRBJ2-3	CASSRWGDGSSTDTQYF	TGTGCCAGCAGCCGTTGGGGGGACGGTTCGAGCACAGATACGCAGTATTTT
.	TRBV9	.	TRBJ1-6	CASSVENTLLVDSPLHF	TGTGCCAGCAGCGTAGAGAACACGTTGTTAGTGGATTCACCCCTCCACTTT
.	TRBV7-9	TRBD1	TRBJ1-4	CASSRDRVEARPEEKLFF	TGTGCCAGCAGCCGGGACAGGGTGGAAGCCCGCCCCGAAGAAAAACTGTTTTTT
many	TRBV12-3/TRBV12-4	TRBD1	TRBJ1-1	CASSSTGGVTEAFF	TGTGCCAGCAGTTCAACAGGGGGCGTCACTGAAGCTTTCTTT
many	TRBV7-2	TRBD2	TRBJ2-3	CASSLGGLAVTDTQYF	TGTGCCAGCAGCTTAGGGGGACTAGCGGTCACAGATACGCAGTATTTT
many	TRBV7-2	.	TRBJ2-3	CASSSPWGPGADTQYF	TGTGCCAGCAGCTCACCCTGGGGTCCCGGGGCGGATACGCAGTATTTT
many	TRBV27	.	TRBJ2-3	CASSLEGTIAPDTQYF	TGTGCCAGCAGTTTAGAGGGTACCATTGCCCCAGATACGCAGTATTTT
many	TRBV11-2	TRBD2	TRBJ2-5	CASSGIGTSGSHQETQYF	TGTGCCAGCAGCGGAATCGGGACTAGCGGGAGCCACCAAGAGACCCAGTACTTC
many	TRBV7-9	.	TRBJ2-2	CASSLIITGELFF	TGTGCCAGCAGCTTAATTATCACCGGGGAGCTGTTTTTT
few	TRBV19	.	TRBJ2-7	CASSIAGSSSYEQYF	TGTGCCAGTAGTATAGCGGGTTCCAGCTCCTACGAGCAGTACTTC
many	TRBV24-1	.	TRBJ2-7	CATSGNSYEQYF	TGTGCCACCAGTGGCAACTCCTACGAGCAGTACTTC
many	TRBV7-6	TRBD1	TRBJ2-7	CASSLEQGVSYEQYF	TGTGCCAGCAGCTTAGAACAGGGGGTCTCCTACGAGCAGTACTTC
many	TRBV28	TRBD1	TRBJ2-1	CASSYTGTDNEQFF	TGTGCCAGCAGTTACACCGGGACAGACAATGAGCAGTTCTTC
many	TRBV6-2/TRBV6-3	.	TRBJ1-5	CASDPRRHPGESNQPQHF	TGTGCCAGCGACCCACGACGACACCCAGGGGAGAGCAATCAGCCCCAGCATTTT
many	TRBV2	.	TRBJ1-2	CASRGDGYTF	TGTGCCAGCAGAGGGGATGGCTACACCTTC
.	TRBV29-1	.	TRBJ2-4	CSGQNQDIQYF	TGCAGCGGACAGAATCAGGACATTCAGTACTTC
many	TRBV5-1	TRBD2	TRBJ2-3	CASSLGGLAGVYTQYF	TGCGCCAGCAGCTTGGGGGGACTAGCGGGAGTGTATACGCAGTATTTT
.	TRBV20-1	.	TRBJ1-5	CSARETFGGPRHF	TGCAGTGCTAGAGAGACCTTCGGTGGGCCCCGGCATTTT
many	TRBV2	TRBD2	TRBJ2-3	CASSPEQRGYTQYF	TGTGCCAGCAGTCCCGAACAGCGGGGGTATACGCAGTATTTT
.	TRBV27	TRBD2	TRBJ2-1	CASSRTSGRHYEQFF	TGTGCCAGCAGCCGTACTAGCGGGAGGCACTATGAGCAGTTCTTC